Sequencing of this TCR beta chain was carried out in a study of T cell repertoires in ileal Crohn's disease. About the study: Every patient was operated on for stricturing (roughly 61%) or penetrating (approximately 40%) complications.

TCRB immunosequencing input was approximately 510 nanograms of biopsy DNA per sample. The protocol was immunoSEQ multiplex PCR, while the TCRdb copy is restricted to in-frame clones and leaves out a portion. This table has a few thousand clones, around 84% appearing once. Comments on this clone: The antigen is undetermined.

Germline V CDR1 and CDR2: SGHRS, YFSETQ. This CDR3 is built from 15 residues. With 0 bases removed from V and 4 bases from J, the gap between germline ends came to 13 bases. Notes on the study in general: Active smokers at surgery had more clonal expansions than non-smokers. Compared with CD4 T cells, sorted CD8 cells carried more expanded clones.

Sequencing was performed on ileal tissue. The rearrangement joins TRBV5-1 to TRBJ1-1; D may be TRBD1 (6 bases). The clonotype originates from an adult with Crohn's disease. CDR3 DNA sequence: TGCGCCAGCAGCTTGGTGGGGGCTTGGAGCACTGAAGCTTTCTTT. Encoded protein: CASSLVGAWSTEAFF. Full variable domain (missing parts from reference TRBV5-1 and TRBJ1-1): KAGVTQTPRYLIKTRGQQVTLSCSPISGHRSVSWYQQTPGQGLQFLFEYFSETQRNKGNFPGRFSGRQFSNSRSEMNVSTLELGDSALYLCASSLVGAWSTEAFFGQGTRLTVV.